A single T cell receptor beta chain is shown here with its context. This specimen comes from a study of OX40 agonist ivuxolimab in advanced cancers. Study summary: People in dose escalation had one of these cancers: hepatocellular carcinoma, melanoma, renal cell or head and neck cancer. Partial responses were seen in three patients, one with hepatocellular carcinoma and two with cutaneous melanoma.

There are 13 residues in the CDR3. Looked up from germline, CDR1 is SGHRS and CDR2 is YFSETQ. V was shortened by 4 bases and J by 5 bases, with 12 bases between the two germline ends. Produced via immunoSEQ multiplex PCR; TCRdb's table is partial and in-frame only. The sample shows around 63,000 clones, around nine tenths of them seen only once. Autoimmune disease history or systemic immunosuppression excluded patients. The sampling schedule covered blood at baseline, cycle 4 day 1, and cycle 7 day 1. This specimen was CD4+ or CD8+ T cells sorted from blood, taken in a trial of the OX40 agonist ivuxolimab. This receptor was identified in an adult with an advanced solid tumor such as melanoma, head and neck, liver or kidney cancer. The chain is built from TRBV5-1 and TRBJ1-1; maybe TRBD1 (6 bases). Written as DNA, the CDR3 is TGCGCCAGCAGCACAGGGAAGGGAACTGAAGCTTTCTTT. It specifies CASSTGKGTEAFF.